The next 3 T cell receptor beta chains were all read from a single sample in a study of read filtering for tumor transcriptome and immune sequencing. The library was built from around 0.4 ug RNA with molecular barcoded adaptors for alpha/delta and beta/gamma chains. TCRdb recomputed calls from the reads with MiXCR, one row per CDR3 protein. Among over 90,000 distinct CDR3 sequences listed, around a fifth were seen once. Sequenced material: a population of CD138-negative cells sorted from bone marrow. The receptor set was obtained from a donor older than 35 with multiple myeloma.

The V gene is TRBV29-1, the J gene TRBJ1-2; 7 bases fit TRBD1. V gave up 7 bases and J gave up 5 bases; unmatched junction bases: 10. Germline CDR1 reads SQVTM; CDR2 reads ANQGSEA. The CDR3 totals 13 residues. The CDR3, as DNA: TGCAGCGCGATGACAGGGCTGGGTTATGGCTACACCTTC. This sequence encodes CSAMTGLGYGYTF.

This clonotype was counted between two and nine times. In nucleotides, the CDR3 is TGTGCCAGTAGTTGGGGAAGTAACTATGGCTACACCTTC. This codes for CASSWGSNYGYTF. The rearrangement links TRBV19 to TRBJ1-2; D ambiguous. This CDR3 has 13 amino acids. Trimming cost V 5 bases and J 1 base, with 8 bases left between them. Germline CDR1 LNHDA, CDR2 SQIVND (reference sequence).

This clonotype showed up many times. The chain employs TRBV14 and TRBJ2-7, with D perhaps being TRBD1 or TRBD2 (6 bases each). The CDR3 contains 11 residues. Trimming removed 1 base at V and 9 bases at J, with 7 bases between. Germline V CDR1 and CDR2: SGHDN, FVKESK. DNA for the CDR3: TGTGCCAGCAGCCAAGCGGGGGCGCAGTACTTC. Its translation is CASSQAGAQYF.